These 15 T cell receptor beta chains were sequenced from one sample in a study of PD-L1 blockade in urothelial cancer. Assay used: immunoSEQ multiplex PCR; TCRdb lists only in-frame clones, some missing. This table holds about 100,000 clones, about 85% found once. Here the sequenced sample was PBMCs, taken around atezolizumab (anti-PD-L1) treatment. These receptors all stem from a man in his fifties or sixties with urothelial cancer.

The chain links TRBV27 to TRBJ2-1; 12 nucleotides match TRBD2. Germline V gene sequence: CDR1 MNHEY, CDR2 SMNVEV (reference sequence). Trimming cost V 7 bases and J 6 bases; bases outside gene matches: 10. The CDR3 has 16 amino acids. The CDR3 nucleotides read TGTGCCAGCACCCTTCGACTAGCGGGAGCAATCAATGAGCAGTTCTTC. Translated: CASTLRLAGAINEQFF.

The chain joins TRBV18 to TRBJ2-5; TRBD1 matches at 7 bases. There are 14 residues in the CDR3. J gave up 2 bases and V 6 bases, and 6 bases lay outside the gene matches. Germline V gene sequence: CDR1 KGHSH, CDR2 LQKENI. The CDR3 sequence: CASSTGQRQETQYF. In DNA form, the CDR3 reads TGTGCCAGCTCTACGGGACAGAGACAAGAGACCCAGTACTTC.

V and J are TRBV30 and TRBJ2-7; TRBD1 might be the D (5 bases). V was pared by 2 bases and J by 0 bases, with 11 bases between. This CDR3 is 14 amino acids long. The germline V gene encodes CDR1 GTSNPN and CDR2 SVGIG (reference sequence). The DNA of the CDR3 is TGTGCCTGGAGTCCGACAGCGAGCTCCTACGAGCAGTACTTC. As protein: CAWSPTASSYEQYF.

The chain couples TRBV21-1 to TRBJ1-3. TRBV21-1 is shown as a pseudogene. The CDR3 has 17 residues. The DNA of the CDR3 is TGTGCCAGCAGCCCTGCGGGGGGGATCTTCTCTGGAAACACCATATATTTT. Protein: CASSPAGGIFSGNTIYF.

V gene TRBV10-3 combines with J gene TRBJ2-5; tentative D call: TRBD1 (5 bases). The germline V and J ends were trimmed by 0 bases and 5 bases, with 10 bases remaining between them. Germline lookup yields CDR1 ENHRY and CDR2 SYGVKD. CDR3 length: 14 residues. Here the CDR3 reads CAISESGRVETQYF. The CDR3 nucleotides are TGTGCCATCAGTGAGTCGGGCAGGGTTGAGACCCAGTACTTC.

This clone was detected a few times. The rearrangement joins TRBV19 to TRBJ1-2; no definite D call. This CDR3 is built from 15 residues. With 3 bases removed from V and 2 bases from J, the gap between germline ends came to 13 bases. CDR1 and CDR2 from the germline V gene are LNHDA and SQIVND (reference sequence). Here the CDR3 reads CASSIGLGRNYGYTF. The CDR3 DNA sequence: TGTGCCAGTAGTATCGGTCTTGGCAGGAACTATGGCTACACCTTC.

The chain is built from TRBV5-5 and TRBJ2-5; the D gene is possibly TRBD1 (6 bases). Between the trimmed V and J ends, which lost 1 base and 5 bases, there was a span of 9 bases. There are 13 residues in the CDR3. Germline V gene data show CDR1 as SGHKS and CDR2 as YYEKEE (reference sequence). CDR3 nucleotides: TGTGCCAGCAGCTTGCCAGGGGAGGAGACCCAGTACTTC. Amino acid sequence: CASSLPGEETQYF.

The V call is TRBV9, the J call TRBJ2-7; 8 nucleotides align to TRBD2. CDR3 size: 14 residues. Germline V gene lookup returns CDR1 SGDLS and CDR2 YYNGEE. The V segment lost 0 bases and the J segment 6 bases; nucleotides outside the gene matches: 5. CDR3 coding DNA: TGTGCCAGCAGCGTAGGGGTAGCGGGAACCGAGCAGTACTTC. Its protein is CASSVGVAGTEQYF.

V is TRBV28 and J is TRBJ2-7; possibly TRBD1 for D (7 bases). With 6 bases removed from V and 0 bases from J, the gap between germline ends came to 21 bases. CDR3 length: 17 amino acids. Germline assignment: CDR1 MDHEN and CDR2 SYDVKM. The CDR3 DNA sequence: TGTGCCAGCAGACGTCGGACAGGCGGGGTTGGCTCCTACGAGCAGTACTTC. Residues: CASRRRTGGVGSYEQYF.

The gene calls are TRBV18 and TRBJ2-7; 10 bases fit TRBD1. The CDR3 covers 16 residues. Germline V lookup: CDR1 KGHSH, CDR2 LQKENI. V shed 0 bases and J 5 bases; nucleotides not matched to a gene: 7. This CDR3 reads CASSPPWRQGAHEQYF. CDR3 nucleotide sequence: TGTGCCAGCTCACCACCTTGGAGACAGGGGGCCCACGAGCAGTACTTC.

The chain is built from TRBV30 and TRBJ2-7; D is perhaps TRBD1 (6 bases). V shed 2 bases and J shed 4 bases, with 15 bases lying between them. Germline CDR1 reads GTSNPN; CDR2 reads SVGIG (reference sequence). CDR3 length: 14 residues. CDR3 coding DNA: TGTGCCTGGAGTCTAATGGACAGACCTTACGAGCAGTACTTC. Amino acids: CAWSLMDRPYEQYF.

This clone was detected only once. The rearrangement joins TRBV5-1 to TRBJ2-3; 9 positions agree with TRBD1. CDR1 is SGHRS, CDR2 YFSETQ, per germline. This CDR3 is built from 15 residues. The trim removed 6 bases at V and 3 bases at J, leaving 8 bases unmatched. As DNA, the CDR3 is TGCGCCAGCACCCATAGGGGGACAGGGACAGATACGCAGTATTTT. Translation: CASTHRGTGTDTQYF.

The rearrangement uses TRBV7-6 and TRBJ2-1; D perhaps matches TRBD2 (6 bases). V was clipped by 8 bases and J by 6 bases, with 17 bases between them. The CDR3 has 14 residues. The germline V gene has CDR1 SGHVS and CDR2 FNYEAQ. CDR3 loop: CASRRDGEFNEQFF. For the CDR3, the DNA is TGTGCCAGCCGGCGGGACGGGGAGTTCAATGAGCAGTTCTTC.

The chain has TRBV7-2 and TRBJ2-7; maybe TRBD2 (6 bases). Germline CDR1 SGHTA, CDR2 FQGNSA. CDR3 length: 14 amino acids. Trimming took off 5 bases at V and 3 bases at J, with 14 bases between the two ends. As DNA, the CDR3 is TGTGCCAGCAGCAGGGGACTTGGGGACTACGAGCAGTACTTC. As protein: CASSRGLGDYEQYF.

This chain uses TRBV11-2 with TRBJ1-6; 7 bases are a match to TRBD1. Trimming at V came to 5 bases and at J to 7 bases, leaving 8 bases not matched to a gene. Germline CDR1 SGHAT, CDR2 FQNNGV. The CDR3 has 15 residues. CDR3 residues: CASSARDSLNSPLHF. In DNA form, the CDR3 reads TGTGCCAGCAGCGCCCGGGACAGCCTAAATTCACCCCTCCACTTT.